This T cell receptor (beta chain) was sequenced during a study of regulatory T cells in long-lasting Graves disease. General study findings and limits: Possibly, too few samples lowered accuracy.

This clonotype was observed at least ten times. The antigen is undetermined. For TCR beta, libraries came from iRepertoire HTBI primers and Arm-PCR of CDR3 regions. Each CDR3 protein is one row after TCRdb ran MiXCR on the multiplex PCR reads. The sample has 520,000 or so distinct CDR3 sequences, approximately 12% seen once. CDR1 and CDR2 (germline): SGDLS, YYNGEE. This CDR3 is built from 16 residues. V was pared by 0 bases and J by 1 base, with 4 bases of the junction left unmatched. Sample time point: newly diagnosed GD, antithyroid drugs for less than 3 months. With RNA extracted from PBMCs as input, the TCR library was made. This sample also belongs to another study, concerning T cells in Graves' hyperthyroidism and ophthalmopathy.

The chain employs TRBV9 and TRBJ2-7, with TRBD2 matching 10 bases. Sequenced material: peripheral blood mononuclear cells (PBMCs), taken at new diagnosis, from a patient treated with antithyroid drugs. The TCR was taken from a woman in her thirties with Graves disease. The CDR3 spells CASSVGSLAGSYEQYF. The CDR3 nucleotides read TGTGCCAGCAGCGTAGGATCACTAGCGGGATCCTACGAGCAGTACTTC.